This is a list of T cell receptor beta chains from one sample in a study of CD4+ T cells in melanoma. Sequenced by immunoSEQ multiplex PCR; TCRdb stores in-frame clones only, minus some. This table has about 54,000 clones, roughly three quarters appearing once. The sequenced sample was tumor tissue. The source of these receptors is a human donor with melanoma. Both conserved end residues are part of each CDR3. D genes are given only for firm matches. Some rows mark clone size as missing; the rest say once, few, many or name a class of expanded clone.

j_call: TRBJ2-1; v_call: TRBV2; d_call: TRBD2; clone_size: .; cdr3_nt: TGTGCCAGCAGTGGAGTGTTAGCGGGGGGGGCCACCCCTAACAATGAGCAGTTCTTC; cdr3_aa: CASSGVLAGGATPNNEQFF
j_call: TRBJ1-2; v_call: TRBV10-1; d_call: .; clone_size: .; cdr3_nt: TGCGCCCCCCCTAACCTCTATGGCTACACCTTC; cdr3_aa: CAPPNLYGYTF
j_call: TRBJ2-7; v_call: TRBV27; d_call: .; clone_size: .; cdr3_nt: TGTGCCAGCAGTTTAAGGGCCAACTACGAGCAGTACTTC; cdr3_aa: CASSLRANYEQYF
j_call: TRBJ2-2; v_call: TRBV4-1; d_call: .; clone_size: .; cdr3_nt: TGCGCCAGCAGCCAAGACACAGGGCGCACCGGGGAGCTGTTTTTT; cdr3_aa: CASSQDTGRTGELFF
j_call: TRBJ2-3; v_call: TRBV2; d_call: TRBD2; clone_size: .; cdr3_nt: TGTGCCACCACGGGACTAGCGGTGACTTCTAGCACAGATACGCAGTATTTT; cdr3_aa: CATTGLAVTSSTDTQYF
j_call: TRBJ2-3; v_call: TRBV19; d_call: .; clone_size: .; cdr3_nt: TGTGCCAGTAGTATCCGGGACCAGCAGTATTTT; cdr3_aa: CASSIRDQQYF
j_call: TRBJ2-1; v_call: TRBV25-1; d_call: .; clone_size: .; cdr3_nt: TGTGCCAGCAGTAAAAGCTCCTACAATGAGCAGTTCTTC; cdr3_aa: CASSKSSYNEQFF
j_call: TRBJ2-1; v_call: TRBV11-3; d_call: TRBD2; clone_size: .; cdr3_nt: TGTGCCAGCAGCTTAATGAGCGGGGGTAACAATGAGCAGTTCTTC; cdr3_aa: CASSLMSGGNNEQFF
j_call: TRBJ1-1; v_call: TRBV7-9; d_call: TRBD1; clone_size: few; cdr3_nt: TGTGCCAGCGAGAACAGGGGGATGAACACTGAAGCTTTCTTT; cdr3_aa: CASENRGMNTEAFF
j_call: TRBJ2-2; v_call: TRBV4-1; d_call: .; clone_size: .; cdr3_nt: TGCGCCAGCAGCCAAGAATCCAGGGACACCGGGGAGCTGTTTTTT; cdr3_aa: CASSQESRDTGELFF
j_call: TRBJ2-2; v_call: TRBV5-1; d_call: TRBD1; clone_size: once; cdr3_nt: TGCGCCAGCAGCGCCGGGACAGGGATAATAGCGAACACCGGGGAGCTGTTTTTT; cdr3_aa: CASSAGTGIIANTGELFF
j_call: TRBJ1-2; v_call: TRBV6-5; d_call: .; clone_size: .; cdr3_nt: TGTGCCAGCAGTTACTCGAAGGCAGCCATCTATGGCTACACCTTC; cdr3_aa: CASSYSKAAIYGYTF
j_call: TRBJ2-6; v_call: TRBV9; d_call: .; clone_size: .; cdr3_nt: TGTGCCAGCAGCGGGACTTCCCCTGGGGCCAACGTCCTGACTTTC; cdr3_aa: CASSGTSPGANVLTF
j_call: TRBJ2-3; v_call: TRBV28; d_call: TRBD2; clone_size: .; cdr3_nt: TGTGCCAGCAGCCACTCTAGCGGGGGGGCGTCTGGGACAGATACGCAGTATTTT; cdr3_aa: CASSHSSGGASGTDTQYF